This TCR beta chain was identified in a study of T-cell reconstitution after alpha-beta-depleted transplantation in children (dated by TCRdb to 2016 to 2017). Study-wide context: Using TCR repertoire profiling, the study quantitatively followed how T-cell immune reconstitution unfolded in children after TCRalphabeta/CD19-depleted allogeneic hematopoietic cell transplantation.

Trimming takes 4 bases from V and 4 bases from J, and the germline ends sit 17 bases apart. Reading from cysteine to phenylalanine, the CDR3 counts 16 amino acids. The only DNA kept is the CDR3, 48 bases in frame from the first base. According to the germline V gene, CDR1 reads MGHRA and CDR2 reads YSYEKL. The sample's treatment or condition label, in plain terms: allogeneic hematopoietic cell transplantation with graft depleted of TCRalphabeta T cells and CD19 B cells. The transplant recipients were children given TCRalphabeta/CD19-depleted allogeneic hematopoietic cell grafts. What the authors observed across the whole study: The high TCRbeta diversity at day 60 in some patients was ascribed to recipient T cells and intrathymic progenitors that had survived conditioning. The apparently early recovery of alphabetaT-cell counts about two months after transplant reportedly depended on only several hundred rapidly expanded clones that came from non-depleted graft cells. The frequencies of hyperexpanded clones fell over the following months, and after one year, T-cell counts and TCRbeta diversity were mostly attributed to newly produced T cells.

This clonotype is a singleton in its sample. The target of this receptor is not known. Base qualities are not provided; no much larger clone lies one nucleotide away. Library preparation employed PCR. The reads were generated on an Illumina HiSeq 2500. TCR library preparation used molecular barcoding, with unique molecular identifiers applied to normalize quantification of the TCRbeta repertoire. Using fastp trimming at Q25 and MiXCR clonotype assembly, TCRdb reanalyzed the public sequencing data and kept in-frame beta chains. Every distinct CDR3 protein forms one entry, paired with its most common genes and DNA. The sample contains about 980,000 distinct CDR3 sequences, about 30% of them found a single time. The top ten constitute over 25% of the sample.

The sequence derives from a boy younger than two who had a stem cell transplant for SCID, so the T cells may come from the graft donor. Here the sequenced sample was PBMCs, mostly from graft donor cells, taken 360 days after TCRalphabeta/CD19-depleted stem cell transplant. The chain joins TRBV4-1 to TRBJ1-3; 6 matching bases give a weak D call of TRBD1. The CDR3: CASSPTKQGDGNTIYF. The bases are TGCGCCAGCAGCCCAACGAAACAGGGAGACGGAAACACCATATATTTT.